This TCR beta chain was documented in a study of early T cells in non-severe SARS-CoV-2 infection (TCRdb year 2021). Concerning the study at large: Bulk RNA from unsorted whole blood was used for TCR sequencing, so alpha and beta chains could not be paired. Points the paper makes about the study in general: VDJdb matching was skewed toward anti-spike CD8 responses and likely underestimated virus-specific expansions by missing private and CD4 specificities.

The study was a case-control design nested within a healthcare worker cohort in London, UK, with weekly nasopharyngeal swab PCR tests and blood sampling. Healthcare workers were recruited between 23 and 31 March 2020, during the week of the UK lockdown, and were followed weekly for up to roughly 15 weeks. Receptor libraries were prepared by 5' RACE. The sequencer was a NextSeq 500. In the TCR library protocol, unique molecular identifiers were attached to individual cDNA molecules to correct for PCR bias and sequencing error. TCR alpha and beta chains were both sequenced, and the abundances of alpha and beta sequences in each sample were closely correlated with each other. Concerning the study's data processing: V gene, J gene and CDR3 annotation of TCR sequences was performed with Decombinator V4. Expanded TCRs were defined as changing significantly between any two time points under a Poisson model with p below 0.0001. Abundances of TCRs were expressed as counts per million after normalisation to the total number of TCRs sequenced in each sample. MAIT TCRs were defined by TRAV1-2 paired with TRAJ12, TRAJ20 or TRAJ33, and iNKT TCRs by TRAV10 paired with TRAJ18. VDJdb, accessed 1 November 2021, was searched for CMV, EBV and SARS-CoV-2 annotated TCRs, excluding TCRs annotated for multiple antigens. Through fastp at Q25 and MiXCR, TCRdb rebuilt clones from the public reads, retaining in-frame beta chains. Entries are consolidated by CDR3 protein sequence, retaining the most common genes and DNA. For this entry, the V and J calls and clone size follow TCRdb and not the study's own pipeline. The sample table holds around 56,000 distinct CDR3 sequences, of which around 7.7% were seen once. About 11% of the sample is held by the ten biggest clonotypes.

This clonotype was seen a handful of times. What antigen it recognizes has not been identified. There are no base qualities to consult, and no much larger clone falls within one base. The CDR3 contains 16 residues, cysteine and phenylalanine counted. Here the CDR3 DNA is all that survives: 48 bases in frame from base 1. Ends trimmed: V by 4 bases, J by 4 bases; bases unmatched to a gene: 5. The CDR1 and CDR2 encoded by the germline V gene (reference sequence) are LGHDT and YNNKEL. The TCR was taken from an adult who was a healthcare worker with PCR-confirmed SARS-CoV-2 infection or an uninfected control (not recorded which). The sample was whole blood, taken at baseline. The chain employs TRBV3-1 and TRBJ2-2; the central 11 bases match TRBD2. For the CDR3, the sequence is CASSLGTSGATGELFF. The DNA reads TGTGCCAGCAGCCTCGGGACTAGCGGAGCCACCGGGGAGCTGTTTTTT. Full variable domain (CDR3 extended with the reference TRBV3-1 and TRBJ2-2 proteins): DTAVSQTPKYLVTQMGNDKSIKCEQNLGHDTMYWYKQDSKKFLKIMFSYNNKELIINETVPNRFSPKSPDKAHLNLHINSLELGDSAVYFCASSLGTSGATGELFFGEGSRLTVL.